This TCR beta chain was identified during a study of T cell changes during pregnancy in multiple sclerosis. TCRdb's copy holds only in-frame clones and misses some; the assay was immunoSEQ multiplex PCR. Here the sample spans approximately 83,000 clones, about 93% being singletons. Germline V gives CDR1 MNHEY, CDR2 SVGAGI. CDR3 size: 15 residues. V lost 2 bases to trimming and J lost 3 bases, with 14 bases between them. This clone was detected only a few times. The chain joins TRBV6-5 to TRBJ2-7, with D perhaps TRBD2 (6 bases). Material: peripheral blood, obtained in the first trimester of pregnancy. This receptor was obtained from a female donor with multiple sclerosis, enrolled in a pregnancy study. The CDR3 DNA is TGTGCCAGCAGTTACGCGGGATTACGAATCTACGAGCAGTACTTC. This gives the protein CASSYAGLRIYEQYF.